One sample yielded the 17 T cell receptor beta chains listed below, sequenced in a study of response to subunit inactivated influenza vaccine. MiXCR, run by TCRdb on the RT-PCR reads, gives a single entry per CDR3 protein. The sample yields 800,000 or so distinct CDR3 sequences, 20% to 25% seen once. Sequenced here: PBMCs from blood, sampled 5 days after vaccination. The origin of the receptors is a man in his fifties or sixties who received an inactivated influenza vaccine.

The V call is TRBV27, the J call TRBJ2-3; either TRBD1 or TRBD2 may supply D (6 bases each). The V gene's germline CDR1 is MNHEY and CDR2 SMNVEV (reference sequence). The CDR3 length is 15 residues. V lost 8 bases and J lost 3, with 18 bases in between. CDR3 region: CASGLGGAVTDTQYF. The CDR3 region has the DNA TGTGCCAGCGGTCTGGGGGGCGCGGTGACAGATACGCAGTATTTT.

V usage is TRBV11-2 and J usage is TRBJ2-1, with D possibly TRBD1 on 6 matching bases. The CDR3 covers 16 residues. Germline CDR1 is SGHAT and CDR2 is FQNNGV. V was pared by 0 bases and J by 4 bases, with 13 bases between. The CDR3 sequence is CASSLEGRTGYNEQFF. The CDR3 nucleotides read TGTGCCAGCAGCTTAGAGGGTAGAACAGGGTACAATGAGCAGTTCTTC.

This clonotype was counted only a few times. The chain recombines TRBV3-1 with TRBJ2-7; 10 bases map to TRBD2. The V gene end was trimmed by 4 bases and the J gene end by 2 bases; junction bases not matched to a gene: 8. CDR3 length: 16 amino acids. The V gene's germline CDR1 is LGHDT and CDR2 YNNKEL (reference sequence). The CDR3 is CASSPRLAGPPYEQYF. CDR3 bases: TGTGCCAGCAGCCCCCGACTAGCGGGCCCTCCCTACGAGCAGTACTTC.

This clonotype was seen a few times. The rearrangement links TRBV7-9 to TRBJ1-4; 8 bases are shared with TRBD1. V was clipped by 7 bases and J by 8 bases; unmatched bases: 3. The germline gives CDR1 SEHNR, CDR2 FQNEAQ (reference sequence). This CDR3 contains 12 residues. In DNA, the CDR3 is TGTGCCAGCAACCCAGGGGGCGAAAAACTGTTTTTT. Encoded protein: CASNPGGEKLFF. The full variable domain, in which reference TRBV7-9 and TRBJ1-4 provide the parts outside the CDR3, is DTGVSQNPRHKITKRGQNVTFRCDPISEHNRLYWYRQTLGQGPEFLTYFQNEAQLEKSRLLSDRFSAERPKGSFSTLEIQRTEQGDSAMYLCASNPGGEKLFFGSGTQLSVL.

This chain uses TRBV5-1 with TRBJ2-3, with 8 bases matching TRBD2. The length of the CDR3 is 16 residues. Trimming took 0 bases from V and 5 from J; bases not matched to a gene: 8. CDR1 is SGHRS and CDR2 is YFSETQ in the germline V gene. The DNA for the CDR3 is TGCGCCAGCAGCTTGGAGGTGGGGAGCGGGGGAGATACGCAGTATTTT. Translating gives CASSLEVGSGGDTQYF.

The sample holds a few counts of this clonotype. The chain recombines TRBV5-1 with TRBJ1-6; D might be TRBD1 (5 bases). Trimming left V 7 bases short and J 8 bases short, with 13 bases between. This CDR3 contains 13 residues. The germline V gene encodes CDR1 SGHRS and CDR2 YFSETQ. The CDR3 nucleotides read TGCGCCAGCCGGGACTTTTCCGATTCACCCCTCCACTTT. It codes for CASRDFSDSPLHF.

The table lists this clonotype with a few counts. The V gene is TRBV24-1, the J gene TRBJ2-1; 9 nucleotides align to TRBD1. Trimming at V came to 3 bases and at J to 9 bases, leaving 8 bases not matched to a gene. Germline V CDR1 and CDR2: KGHDR, SFDVKD. The CDR3 length is 15 residues. The CDR3 sequence: CATSDPHTGGGEQFF. The CDR3 DNA sequence: TGTGCCACCAGTGATCCACATACAGGGGGCGGTGAGCAGTTCTTC.

The sample holds a few counts of this clonotype. CDR3 loop: CASSLQDPSSNYGYTF. The DNA of the CDR3 is TGTGCCAGCAGTCTCCAAGACCCCTCCTCTAACTATGGCTACACCTTC. This chain joins TRBV6-1 and TRBJ1-2; no clear D. V lost 5 bases to trimming and J lost 0 bases, with 16 bases between them. The CDR3 runs to 16 residues. Per germline, CDR1 MNHNS and CDR2 SASEGT.

V usage is TRBV4-2 and J usage is TRBJ2-7, with D perhaps matching TRBD1 (5 bases). Germline V CDR1 and CDR2: LGHNA, YNFKEQ. Trimming cost V 0 bases and J 3 bases, with 12 bases left between them. This CDR3 spans 15 amino acids. The CDR3 sequence: CASSQELQAYYEQYF. The CDR3 DNA follows: TGTGCCAGCAGCCAAGAATTACAGGCATACTACGAGCAGTACTTC.

This clonotype has more than one count but fewer than ten. The rearrangement links TRBV12-3 or TRBV12-4 to TRBJ2-5; a weak D match, TRBD1 (6 bases). Trimming left V 10 bases short and J 4 bases short, with 16 bases between. The CDR3 is 13 amino acids. The chain's CDR3 is CAISEGEGETQYF. The CDR3 nucleotides read TGTGCCATCTCAGAGGGGGAAGGAGAGACCCAGTACTTC.

This clonotype has more than one count but fewer than ten. The chain is built from TRBV7-9 and TRBJ1-5, with a possible D match to TRBD1 (6 bases). The CDR3 is 14 amino acids. CDR1 SEHNR and CDR2 FQNEAQ come from the germline V gene (reference sequence). V was shortened by 5 bases and J by 9 bases, with 17 bases between the two germline ends. The CDR3 protein is CASSPGLTGWPQHF. DNA for the CDR3: TGTGCCAGCAGCCCCGGCTTGACAGGCTGGCCCCAGCATTTT. Looking up the rest from reference TRBV7-9 and TRBJ1-5 gives the full variable domain: DTGVSQNPRHKITKRGQNVTFRCDPISEHNRLYWYRQTLGQGPEFLTYFQNEAQLEKSRLLSDRFSAERPKGSFSTLEIQRTEQGDSAMYLCASSPGLTGWPQHFGDGTRLSIL.

The sample holds a few counts of this clonotype. This sequence joins TRBV6-7 and TRBJ2-3; D is unresolved. TRBV6-7 qualifies as an ORF whose function is uncertain. This CDR3 region has 12 residues. V shed 6 bases and J shed 6 bases, with 10 bases lying between them. CDR3: CASSHPSDTQYF. Here the CDR3 DNA reads TGTGCCAGCAGCCACCCGTCTGATACGCAGTATTTT.

This clonotype was seen only a few times. The chain joins TRBV20-1 to TRBJ2-1; D may match TRBD1 or TRBD2 (5 bases each). Germline CDR1 reads DFQATT; CDR2 reads SNEGSKA (reference sequence). Trimming took 0 bases from V and 7 from J, leaving 25 bases between them. This CDR3 has 18 residues. The CDR3 protein is CSARDLIGTARGRNEQFF. The CDR3 DNA follows: TGCAGTGCTAGAGATCTCATAGGGACCGCTCGGGGTAGGAATGAGCAGTTCTTC.

This clonotype was observed a handful of times. The J gene is TRBJ2-2, the V gene TRBV6-1; TRBD1 matches at 11 bases. Trimming at V came to 7 bases and at J to 4 bases, leaving 5 bases not matched to a gene. The germline V gene has CDR1 MNHNS and CDR2 SASEGT. This CDR3 has 15 residues. Here the CDR3 DNA reads TGTGCCAGCACCGCCGGGACAGGGGGCACCGGGGAGCTGTTTTTT. This codes for CASTAGTGGTGELFF.

The chain is built from TRBV27 and TRBJ1-5; D is uncertain. V was pared by 6 bases and J by 1 base, with 16 bases between. Germline V gene sequence: CDR1 MNHEY, CDR2 SMNVEV (reference sequence). The CDR3 runs to 16 residues. The CDR3 reads CASRDRRAGSNQPQHF. The CDR3 DNA is TGTGCCAGCAGGGACCGGAGGGCAGGCAGCAATCAGCCCCAGCATTTT.

J is TRBJ2-5 and V is TRBV7-2; D is perhaps TRBD1 (5 bases). Trimming left V 5 bases short and J 5 bases short, with 24 bases between. The V gene's germline CDR1 is SGHTA and CDR2 FQGNSA. The CDR3 extends over 17 amino acids. The CDR3 loop reads CASSRAAGHFVSETQYF. CDR3 nucleotide sequence: TGTGCCAGCAGCCGAGCTGCCGGACACTTCGTGTCGGAGACCCAGTACTTC.

This clonotype occurred many times. The chain is built from TRBV7-3 and TRBJ2-2; possibly TRBD2 for D (6 bases). The CDR3 has 14 amino acids. The germline V gene encodes CDR1 SGHTA and CDR2 FQGTGA. The V and J ends lost 5 bases and 2 bases respectively, with 9 bases between them. Here the CDR3 reads CASSPTSNTGELFF. The CDR3 bases are TGTGCCAGCAGCCCCACTAGCAACACCGGGGAGCTGTTTTTT.